This TCR beta chain came from a study of T cell clones after liver transplantation. Study details: Post-transplant blood was tracked for graft-donor-reactive T cell clones identified in a pre-transplant mixed lymphocyte reaction. Blood was drawn pre-transplant, before withdrawal, and after full or failed withdrawal.

Clones were sequenced by immunoSEQ multiplex PCR, and TCRdb holds only the in-frame ones, with some missing. The data hold about 51,000 clones, with 70% to 90% observed a single time. This clone was detected only a few times. What it binds is not known. Study findings and constraints: Graft donor-reactive T cells may have migrated into the graft rather than being deleted. A larger donor-reactive than third-party decline suggested partial antigen-specific deletion.

This clonotype originated in a human patient who received a liver transplant. The graft donor may be the source of some T cells. The sample consisted of CD8+ T cells from blood, taken 12 months after liver transplant.

The CDR3 spells CASSLTGEQPQHF. CDR3 sequence (DNA): TGCGCCAGCAGCTTGACGGGCGAGCAGCCCCAGCATTTT. The chain is built from TRBV5-1 and TRBJ1-5; no reliable D call. This CDR3 is 13 amino acids long. Trimming left V 1 base short and J 7 bases short, with 9 bases between. CDR1 is SGHRS and CDR2 is YFSETQ in the germline V gene. The full variable domain, rest sourced from reference TRBV5-1 and TRBJ1-5, is KAGVTQTPRYLIKTRGQQVTLSCSPISGHRSVSWYQQTPGQGLQFLFEYFSETQRNKGNFPGRFSGRQFSNSRSEMNVSTLELGDSALYLCASSLTGEQPQHFGDGTRLSIL.